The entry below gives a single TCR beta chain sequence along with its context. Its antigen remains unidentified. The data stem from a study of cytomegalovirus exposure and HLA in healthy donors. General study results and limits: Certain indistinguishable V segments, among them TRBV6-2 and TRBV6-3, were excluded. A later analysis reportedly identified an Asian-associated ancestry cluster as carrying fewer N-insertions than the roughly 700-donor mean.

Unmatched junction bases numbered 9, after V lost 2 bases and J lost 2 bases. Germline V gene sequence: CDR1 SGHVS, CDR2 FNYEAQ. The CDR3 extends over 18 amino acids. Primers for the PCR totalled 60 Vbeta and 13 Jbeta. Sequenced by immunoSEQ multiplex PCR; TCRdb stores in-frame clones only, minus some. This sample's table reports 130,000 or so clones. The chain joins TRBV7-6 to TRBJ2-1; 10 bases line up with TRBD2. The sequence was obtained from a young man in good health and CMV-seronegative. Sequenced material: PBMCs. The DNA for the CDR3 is TGTGCCAGCAGCTTACCCCGTCCTAGCGGGGGCACCTACAATGAGCAGTTCTTC. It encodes CASSLPRPSGGTYNEQFF.